These 24 T cell receptor beta chains came from one sample sequenced in a study of T cell responses to AZD1222 COVID-19 vaccine. Using immunoSEQ multiplex PCR, the repertoire was profiled, and TCRdb retains in-frame clones only, with some absent. The sample has about 160,000 clones, about 91% seen once; the top ten hold around 2%. The sequencing here drew on peripheral blood, taken on day 0 of AZD1222 vaccination. These receptor sequences come from an adult in good health.

CDR3 region: CASVTRAAVNTEAFF. CDR3 DNA sequence: TGTGCCAGCGTGACAAGGGCAGCTGTGAACACTGAAGCTTTCTTT. The chain links TRBV6-5 to TRBJ1-1; D gene unclear. CDR1 and CDR2 from the germline V gene are MNHEY and SVGAGI. V was cut by 8 bases and J by 0 bases, with 16 bases left in between. CDR3 length: 15 residues.

This chain's CDR3 is CASSLAISGNTIYF. In DNA form, the CDR3 reads TGCGCCAGCAGCTTGGCGATATCTGGAAACACCATATATTTT. V is TRBV5-1 and J is TRBJ1-3; the D is unclear. Trimming pared 0 bases from V and 1 base from J, leaving 5 bases between. Germline V gene lookup returns CDR1 SGHRS and CDR2 YFSETQ. The CDR3 covers 14 residues.

The chain links TRBV5-1 to TRBJ1-1, with D uncertain. Trimming pared 1 base from V and 4 bases from J, leaving 8 bases between. The V gene's germline CDR1 is SGHRS and CDR2 YFSETQ. The CDR3 length is 13 residues. This CDR3 is CASSLTSPTEAFF. The CDR3 region has the DNA TGCGCCAGCAGCTTGACCAGTCCCACTGAAGCTTTCTTT.

The V call is TRBV7-8, the J call TRBJ2-7; no definite D call. The CDR3 length is 13 residues. The germline CDR1 and CDR2 sequences are SGHVS and FQNEAQ. Trimming removed 4 bases from V and 4 bases from J, with 11 bases in between. The CDR3 nucleotides are TGTGCCAGCAGCTCCCAGGCTCTATACGAGCAGTACTTC. This codes for CASSSQALYEQYF. The full variable domain, with the rest looked up from reference TRBV7-8 and TRBJ2-7, is GAGVSQSPRYKVAKRGQDVALRCDPISGHVSLFWYQQALGQGPEFLTYFQNEAQLDKSGLPSDRFFAERPEGSVSTLKIQRTQQEDSAVYLCASSSQALYEQYFGPGTRLTVT.

The V call is TRBV4-3, the J call TRBJ2-6, with a possible D match to TRBD1 (6 bases). Germline assignment: CDR1 LGHNA and CDR2 YSLEER. V lost 0 bases, J lost 2 bases, and 11 bases lay in between. The CDR3 is 17 residues long. The CDR3 DNA follows: TGCGCCAGCAGCCAAGATGTCCCAGGGGCTGGGGCCAACGTCCTGACTTTC. As protein: CASSQDVPGAGANVLTF.

V usage is TRBV5-1 and J usage is TRBJ2-7; 9 bases are shared with TRBD1. Trimming cost V 3 bases and J 3 bases; bases outside gene matches: 4. This CDR3 is built from 14 residues. Germline V gene sequence: CDR1 SGHRS, CDR2 YFSETQ. CDR3 nucleotides: TGCGCCAGCAGCTCGGGACAGGGATACTACGAGCAGTACTTC. Translating gives CASSSGQGYYEQYF.

The chain recombines TRBV5-5 with TRBJ1-5; D is undetermined. V was trimmed by 7 bases and J by 4 bases, leaving 9 bases between them. CDR3 length equals 12 residues. Per germline, CDR1 SGHKS and CDR2 YYEKEE (reference sequence). The CDR3 protein is CASRELNQPQHF. The CDR3 bases are TGTGCCAGCCGCGAACTTAATCAGCCCCAGCATTTT.

The sample holds one count of this clone. This sequence joins TRBV27 and TRBJ2-3; 9 bases match TRBD1. The J segment lost 6 bases and the V segment lost 6 bases, leaving 13 bases of the junction unmatched. This CDR3 has 16 amino acids. Germline CDR1 is MNHEY and CDR2 is SMNVEV (reference sequence). The CDR3 coding sequence is TGTGCCAGCAGCACTACTGGGGACAGGGTGGTGGATACGCAGTATTTT. This codes for CASSTTGDRVVDTQYF.

About this clone itself: The junction differs from germline at one of its ends, possibly a read error. This chain uses TRBV7-6 with TRBJ1-1; 12 positions match TRBD1. The CDR3 is made up of 17 amino acids. Germline-derived CDR1 and CDR2 are SGHVS and FNYEAQ. CDR3 sequence reads: CAGSLIGTGGVYNEAFF. As DNA, the CDR3 is TGTGCCGGCAGCTTAATCGGGACAGGGGGCGTATATAATGAAGCTTTCTTT.

CDR3 residues: CASSLSTGANLYEQYF. The CDR3 DNA reads TGTGCCAGCAGCCTCTCGACAGGGGCAAACCTCTACGAGCAGTACTTC. This chain connects TRBV5-4 to TRBJ2-7; 8 bases are shared with TRBD1. The CDR3 sequence is 16 residues long. The J segment lost 3 bases and the V segment lost 4 bases, leaving 12 bases of the junction unmatched. Germline CDR1 is SGHNT and CDR2 is YYREEE (reference sequence).

This chain's CDR3 is CASSRLPGGRGEGYTF. Written as DNA, the CDR3 is TGTGCCAGCTCGCGACTTCCAGGGGGCCGAGGAGAAGGCTACACCTTC. V usage is TRBV18 and J usage is TRBJ1-2; 8 bases match TRBD1. The CDR3 is made up of 16 amino acids. The germline V gene encodes CDR1 KGHSH and CDR2 LQKENI. The V gene end was trimmed by 6 bases and the J gene end by 8 bases; junction bases not matched to a gene: 17.

This clone was counted once. This chain connects TRBV28 to TRBJ1-5; 7 bases match TRBD1. Looked up from germline, CDR1 is MDHEN and CDR2 is SYDVKM. CDR3 length: 14 amino acids. V dropped 8 bases and J dropped 4; count of bases not matched to a gene: 8. Written as DNA, the CDR3 is TGTGCCAGCGGCTTCGGGACAGTAAATCAGCCCCAGCATTTT. It specifies CASGFGTVNQPQHF.

V is TRBV27 and J is TRBJ1-2; the match to TRBD1 covers 7 bases. Per germline, CDR1 MNHEY and CDR2 SMNVEV (reference sequence). CDR3 length equals 13 residues. The V and J ends lost 3 bases and 4 bases, in that order; junction bases with no gene match: 2. In DNA form, the CDR3 reads TGTGCCAGCAGTTTGGGACAGCTCTATGGCTACACCTTC. Translating it yields CASSLGQLYGYTF.

The V and J genes are TRBV18 and TRBJ1-2; TRBD1 might be the D (6 bases). This CDR3 comprises 15 residues. The V end lost 6 bases, the J end lost 4 bases, and 18 bases lay between the germline ends. Germline lookup yields CDR1 KGHSH and CDR2 LQKENI. CDR3 residues: CASSQGHGVSYGYTF. CDR3 coding DNA: TGTGCCAGCTCCCAGGGGCATGGCGTCTCCTATGGCTACACCTTC.

This rearrangement joins TRBV15 to TRBJ2-5; D is tentatively TRBD1 or TRBD2 (6 bases each). This CDR3 contains 16 residues. Germline V lookup: CDR1 LNHNV, CDR2 YYDKDF (reference sequence). Trimming pared 1 base from V and 4 bases from J, leaving 16 bases between. The CDR3 coding sequence is TGTGCCACCAGCAGAGGAGGGGGGAGGCGGGTAGAGACCCAGTACTTC. This encodes CATSRGGGRRVETQYF. Based on the CDR3 plus reference TRBV15 and TRBJ2-5, the full variable domain is DAMVIQNPRYQVTQFGKPVTLSCSQTLNHNVMYWYQQKSSQAPKLLFHYYDKDFNNEADTPDNFQSRRPNTSFCFLDIRSPGLGDTAMYLCATSRGGGRRVETQYFGPGTRLLVL.

The rearrangement uses TRBV29-1 and TRBJ2-3, with D uncertain. Trimming stripped 6 bases from V and 0 bases from J, with 4 bases between. The CDR3 spans 11 residues. Germline assignment: CDR1 SQVTM and CDR2 ANQGSEA. CDR3 sequence: CSVQSTDTQYF. The CDR3 DNA reads TGCAGCGTCCAGAGCACAGATACGCAGTATTTT.

This clone came up once. The V gene is TRBV27, the J gene TRBJ1-2, with D maybe TRBD1 (6 bases). V dropped 1 base and J dropped 4 bases, with 22 bases sitting between them. CDR3 length: 18 amino acids. Per germline, CDR1 MNHEY and CDR2 SMNVEV (reference sequence). CDR3 sequence (DNA): TGTGCCAGCAGTTTATATCCTGGGGGGGTCGACAGGTCCTATGGCTACACCTTC. Translating it yields CASSLYPGGVDRSYGYTF.

V usage is TRBV10-3 and J usage is TRBJ2-2; 8 bases fit TRBD2. V lost 8 bases to trimming and J lost 3 bases; unmatched junction nucleotides: 8. CDR3 length equals 15 residues. Looked up from germline, CDR1 is ENHRY and CDR2 is SYGVKD. The CDR3: CAISTGGADTGELFF. DNA of the CDR3: TGTGCCATCTCCACCGGGGGGGCGGACACCGGGGAGCTGTTTTTT.

This clone was picked up one time. The V gene is TRBV10-3, the J gene TRBJ2-7; D gene uncertain. V dropped 6 bases and J dropped 5 bases, with 8 bases sitting between them. Germline V lookup: CDR1 ENHRY, CDR2 SYGVKD. The CDR3 sequence is 11 residues long. CDR3 nucleotide sequence: TGTGCCATCAGCGTCGAGCACGAGCAGTACTTC. Its translation: CAISVEHEQYF.

This clone was observed a single time. V usage is TRBV6-5 and J usage is TRBJ1-1; D is uncertain. The CDR3 is made up of 16 amino acids. The germline V gene encodes CDR1 MNHEY and CDR2 SVGAGI. V lost 3 bases and J 3 bases, leaving 17 bases between the germline ends. The CDR3 protein is CASSYSDIERDTEAFF. CDR3 coding DNA: TGTGCCAGCAGTTATTCGGATATCGAGAGGGACACTGAAGCTTTCTTT.

The J gene is TRBJ1-2, the V gene TRBV19; 9 bases are a match to TRBD1. The CDR3 runs to 15 residues. Trimming took 7 bases from V and 8 from J; bases not matched to a gene: 14. Looked up from germline, CDR1 is LNHDA and CDR2 is SQIVND (reference sequence). The CDR3 DNA sequence: TGTGCCAGTATTCCTTCTCCCGGGACAGGGAAAGGCTACACCTTC. It is translated as CASIPSPGTGKGYTF.

The chain links TRBV11-2 to TRBJ2-7; the D gene is possibly TRBD2 (5 bases). The length of the CDR3 is 15 residues. Trimming cost V 6 bases and J 1 base, with 16 bases left between them. The germline V gene has CDR1 SGHAT and CDR2 FQNNGV. The CDR3 sequence is CASRRTGVQSYEQYF. In DNA, the CDR3 is TGTGCCAGCAGACGGACCGGGGTTCAGTCCTACGAGCAGTACTTC.

The chain couples TRBV4-1 to TRBJ2-1; 8 nucleotides match TRBD1. CDR1 is MGHRA and CDR2 is YSYEKL in the germline V gene. This CDR3 has 17 residues. V lost 0 bases and J lost 2; bases outside the gene matches: 6. Here the CDR3 DNA reads TGCGCCAGCAGCCAAGATGGCGAGACAGGGGCCTACAATGAGCAGTTCTTC. Its protein product is CASSQDGETGAYNEQFF.

The V and J genes are TRBV4-3 and TRBJ1-3; D is perhaps TRBD1 (5 bases). The CDR3 is made up of 15 amino acids. CDR1 and CDR2 (germline): LGHNA, YSLEER. Trimming took 4 bases from V and 4 from J, leaving 14 bases between them. The CDR3 reads CASSPTPGAGNTIYF. CDR3 bases: TGCGCCAGCAGCCCGACCCCCGGGGCCGGAAACACCATATATTTT.